These T cell receptor beta chains were read from a single sample in a study of blood T cell repertoires in COVID-19. Measured with immunoSEQ multiplex PCR; TCRdb has only the in-frame clones, and not every one. The table shows approximately 72,000 clones, with 75% to 90% occurring only once. The specimen sequenced was peripheral blood. The source of these receptors is an elderly woman with active or convalescent COVID-19. Both conserved end residues are part of each CDR3.

v_call cdr3_aa
TRBV27 CASSPRQGTGYGYTF
TRBV21-1 CASSRNIKVGFLAAYEQYF
TRBV12-5 CASGPGQGYETQYF
TRBV11-3 CASSFAQGEGETQYF
TRBV7-2 CASSRDREIDTQYF
TRBV25-1 CASSGKGQGDEKLFF
TRBV5-1 CASSLDNTYGYTF
TRBV30 CAWSPPIPGQGAFGETQYF
TRBV30 CAWTSGVHYNEQFF
TRBV11-2 CASSLGAGGLNEQFF
TRBV9 CASSDRTGYTEAFF
TRBV9 CASSVGGTGARETQYF
TRBV6-5 CASSRGEGWTPQHF
TRBV18 CASSLTGGNQPQHF
TRBV19 CASSIQGTSGVDTQYF
TRBV30 CARRRGGGLGTEAFF
TRBV9 CASSVERGELTEAFF
TRBV29-1 CSSVVQGAYEQFF
TRBV19 CASSMRVTGTGVSYEQYF
TRBV2 CASTPRQGSYEQYF
TRBV6-5 CAIRREATGELFF
TRBV2 CASRQTGLNSPLHF
TRBV29-1 CSVNTGTSYEQFF
TRBV30 CAWGRARANEKLFF
TRBV5-4 CASSSSQGGIEKLFF
TRBV9 CASSAEVTQYF